This TCR beta chain was sequenced during a study of glioma-infiltrating T cells. Study-level results: Gliomas, especially low-grade, showed above-expected tissue-blood divergence; non-neoplastic patients showed below.

Amplification of TCR alpha and beta CDR3 regions from RNA used iRepertoire nested multiplex PCR. MiXCR was run by TCRdb on the multiplex PCR reads, yielding one entry per CDR3 protein. The profile shows approximately 100,000 distinct CDR3 sequences, around 28% of them singletons. There are many counts of this clonotype. Its target is unknown. The CDR3 totals 16 residues. Germline V gives CDR1 SGHDN, CDR2 FVKESK. Trimming stripped 0 bases from V and 3 bases from J, with 14 bases between. The V call is TRBV14, the J call TRBJ1-1; TRBD1 is a possible D gene (5 bases). Sequenced input: glioma tissue, nonneoplastic brain tissue, or PBMCs (not recorded which). The receptor was isolated from a human donor with low-grade glioma or glioblastoma, undergoing nonglioma brain surgery, or in good health (not recorded which). The DNA for the CDR3 is TGTGCCAGCAGCCAAGATGCCACAGGATATGACACTGAAGCTTTCTTT. It encodes CASSQDATGYDTEAFF.